The clone carrying this T cell receptor beta chain was observed many times. Its antigen remains unidentified. Naive CD8 T cells, phenotype CD8+CD4-CCR7+CD45RA+, were sorted. These data belong to a study of molecular identifiers for immune sequencing clone quantification. This CDR3 contains 17 residues. The ends were cut back, 5 bases at V and 2 bases at J, with 21 bases in the middle. CDR1 is SEHNR and CDR2 is FQNEAQ in the germline V gene (reference sequence). General observations from the study: The study reportedly detected spiked Jurkat TCR RNA from one cell among over 950,000 naive cells. Clones above 20 RNA copies held over 98% of effector molecules, under 1% in naive cells.

TCRdb reprocessed the PCR reads via MiXCR and lists one record per CDR3 protein. This table has over 65,000 distinct CDR3 sequences, around a quarter appearing once. The sequence was obtained from a human donor in good health. Some libraries in this study had Jurkat cell RNA spiked in. The chain uses TRBV7-9 and TRBJ2-5; D is unresolved. Sequenced input: naive CD8+ T cells from blood, with Jurkat cell RNA spiked in. Sample subset: FACS-sorted CD8+CD4-CCR7+CD45RA+ naive T cells. CDR3 coding DNA: TGTGCCAGCAGCATCCCAGTAGGCACCGGGCCGCAAGAGACCCAGTACTTC. Translation: CASSIPVGTGPQETQYF.